This TCR beta chain is from a study of blood T cells in healthy people across ages. Study information: Capture by template switching was about one barcoded beta molecule per two T cells.

On this clonotype: Its antigen is not identified.

Together with a sample-barcoded 5' primer, a J-beta primer mix was included in a second PCR lasting roughly 6 to 12 cycles. Any given sample supplied a minimum of 3 million CDR3-containing paired-end reads. TCRdb called the 5' RACE reads again in MiXCR, with one record for every CDR3 protein. The table shows about 620,000 distinct CDR3 sequences, with roughly half occurring only once. Germline V CDR1 and CDR2: LGHNA, YNFKEQ. Between the trimmed V and J ends, which lost 6 bases and 2 bases, there was a span of 10 bases. The CDR3 covers 14 residues. Overall study findings and caveats: Those diversity estimates obtained from one million T cells were thought to be underestimates.

Extractions gave at least 6 micrograms of total RNA per sample. The specimen was blood. The rearrangement joins TRBV4-2 to TRBJ2-2; no firm D call. The source of this sequence is a woman aged 80 or older in good health. Here the CDR3 DNA reads TGTGCCAGCAGGGTCCGGATCAACACCGGGGAGCTGTTTTTT. Residues: CASRVRINTGELFF.